The 29 T cell receptor beta chains reported below all come from one sample, sequenced in a study of blood T cells in healthy people across ages. The second PCR ran 7 to 11 cycles with a sample-barcoded 5' primer and J-beta primers. In TCRdb, the 5' RACE reads were re-called with MiXCR into one record per CDR3 protein. The sample has about 750,000 distinct CDR3 sequences, 53% seen once. Input material: blood. The receptors here all came from an older man in good health.

V usage is TRBV20-1 and J usage is TRBJ2-1; D is unresolved. Germline V CDR1 and CDR2: DFQATT, SNEGSKA (reference sequence). V lost 3 bases to trimming and J lost 8 bases, with 11 bases between them. The CDR3 has 12 amino acids. This CDR3 reads CSASLPGDEQFF. The CDR3 nucleotides read TGCAGTGCTAGCCTTCCGGGTGATGAGCAGTTCTTC.

This clonotype came up a few times. CDR3 residues: CSAPTGIRADTQYF. The DNA for the CDR3 is TGCAGTGCTCCTACAGGGATAAGGGCAGATACGCAGTATTTT. The chain employs TRBV20-1 and TRBJ2-3; D may be TRBD1 (6 bases). Per the germline V gene, CDR1 is DFQATT and CDR2 is SNEGSKA (reference sequence). The V gene lost 5 bases and the J gene lost 4 bases, with 16 bases spanning the gap. This CDR3 has 14 residues.

In its sample, this clonotype was seen a few times. The chain combines TRBV10-3 with TRBJ2-7; weak D call: TRBD1 (6 bases). This CDR3 contains 14 residues. Trimming stripped 4 bases from V and 2 bases from J, with 12 bases between. CDR1 and CDR2 (germline): ENHRY, SYGVKD. CDR3 protein: CAISGSRGAYEQYF. CDR3 DNA sequence: TGTGCCATCAGTGGGTCCAGGGGCGCCTACGAGCAGTACTTC.

This clonotype has more than one count but fewer than ten. The chain links TRBV5-1 to TRBJ2-1; D is ambiguous. Germline CDR1 SGHRS, CDR2 YFSETQ. Trimming took 7 bases from V and 0 from J, leaving 14 bases between them. The CDR3 sequence is 15 residues long. The CDR3 coding sequence is TGCGCCAGCGGTAGGGTGGCTAGCTCCTACAATGAGCAGTTCTTC. It translates to CASGRVASSYNEQFF. The variable domain in full, completed from reference TRBV5-1 and TRBJ2-1, reads KAGVTQTPRYLIKTRGQQVTLSCSPISGHRSVSWYQQTPGQGLQFLFEYFSETQRNKGNFPGRFSGRQFSNSRSEMNVSTLELGDSALYLCASGRVASSYNEQFFGPGTRLTVL.

This clonotype was observed a handful of times. V gene TRBV2 combines with J gene TRBJ2-7, with 7 bases lining up with TRBD2. The V gene end was trimmed by 8 bases and the J gene end by 0 bases; junction bases not matched to a gene: 13. The CDR3 consists of 16 residues. CDR1 is SNHLY, CDR2 FYNNEI, per germline. The CDR3 here is CASHISLAQSSYEQYF. The CDR3 coding sequence is TGTGCCAGCCATATCTCACTAGCGCAGAGCTCCTACGAGCAGTACTTC.

This clonotype was recorded a few times. The rearrangement links TRBV7-2 to TRBJ2-1, with D hard to call. Trimming took 4 bases from V and 2 from J, leaving 15 bases between them. CDR3 length equals 16 residues. CDR1 SGHTA and CDR2 FQGNSA come from the germline V gene. The CDR3, as DNA: TGTGCCAGCAGCTCCCCGCCCCGACTTGCCTACAATGAGCAGTTCTTC. It is translated as CASSSPPRLAYNEQFF.

The chain carries TRBV7-3 and TRBJ2-1, with 9 bases lining up with TRBD1. Per the germline V gene, CDR1 is SGHTA and CDR2 is FQGTGA. Losses at the gene ends were 5 bases for V and 3 bases for J; bases not matched to a gene: 11. CDR3 length equals 17 residues. CDR3 sequence reads: CASSRAGGTGYYNEQFF. CDR3 DNA: TGTGCCAGCAGCCGCGCTGGCGGGACAGGGTACTACAATGAGCAGTTCTTC.

The table lists this clonotype with a few counts. The chain couples TRBV5-1 to TRBJ1-1; 8 bases align to TRBD1. After removal of 3 bases from V and 5 bases from J, the junction contained 3 bases not matched to a gene. There are 13 residues in the CDR3. The germline V gene has CDR1 SGHRS and CDR2 YFSETQ. The CDR3 region is CASSWTGRTEAFF. Written as DNA, the CDR3 is TGCGCCAGCAGCTGGACAGGGAGGACTGAAGCTTTCTTT.

The CDR3 DNA reads as TGTGCCAGCAGCCAAGAAGGACAGTCAGGCTACACCTTC. As protein: CASSQEGQSGYTF. The chain employs TRBV3-1 and TRBJ1-2; maybe TRBD1 (6 bases). In germline, CDR1 is LGHDT, CDR2 YNNKEL (reference sequence). CDR3 length equals 13 residues. The ends were cut back, 0 bases at V and 8 bases at J, with 10 bases in the middle.

This chain connects TRBV3-1 to TRBJ1-1; no definite D call. Germline loops: CDR1 LGHDT, CDR2 YNNKEL (reference sequence). This CDR3 comprises 15 residues. V lost 0 bases and J 4 bases, leaving 12 bases between the germline ends. CDR3 bases: TGTGCCAGCAGCCAAGATGAGCGGGTTTTCACTGAAGCTTTCTTT. This translates into CASSQDERVFTEAFF.

The gene calls are TRBV12-5 and TRBJ2-3; unclear D gene. The CDR3 totals 12 residues. Between the trimmed V and J ends, which lost 5 bases and 14 bases, there was a span of 17 bases. Germline values: CDR1 LGHNT, CDR2 FRNRAP. DNA of the CDR3: TGTGCTAGTGGTCCTAAGTGGGGATACGCGTATTTT. It yields the protein CASGPKWGYAYF. The whole variable domain, remainder taken from reference TRBV12-5 and TRBJ2-3, is DARVTQTPRHKVTEMGQEVTMRCQPILGHNTVFWYRQTMMQGLELLAYFRNRAPLDDSGMPKDRFSAEMPDATLATLKIQPSEPRDSAVYFCASGPKWGYAYFGPGTRLTVL.

This clonotype was observed a handful of times. The chain employs TRBV3-1 and TRBJ2-1, with D unclear. CDR1 is LGHDT, CDR2 YNNKEL, per germline (reference sequence). The CDR3 has 13 amino acids. V shed 4 bases and J shed 10 bases, with 14 bases lying between them. CDR3 nucleotide sequence: TGTGCCAGCAGCCTTTACTCGTCCGGAGAGCAGTTCTTC. Protein sequence: CASSLYSSGEQFF.

The genes are TRBV3-1 and TRBJ1-2, with 7 bases fitting TRBD1. The CDR3 loop spans 13 amino acids. V lost 3 bases, J lost 7 bases, and 5 bases stayed unmatched. The germline V gene has CDR1 LGHDT and CDR2 YNNKEL (reference sequence). CDR3 loop: CASSQNRGSGYTF. The CDR3 DNA reads as TGTGCCAGCAGCCAGAACAGGGGATCTGGCTACACCTTC.

The genes are TRBV5-5 and TRBJ2-5, with 12 positions matching TRBD2. The end of the DNA fits TRBJ2-7 better, so the J call may be wrong. The V gene's germline CDR1 is SGHKS and CDR2 YYEKEE (reference sequence). This CDR3 spans 16 amino acids. This CDR3 is CASSLGLAGDYYEQYF. CDR3 coding DNA: TGTGCCAGCAGCTTGGGACTAGCGGGAGACTACTACGAGCAGTACTTC.

This clonotype was detected only a few times. J is TRBJ2-7 and V is TRBV6-6, with 11 bases matching TRBD2. Germline V gene data show CDR1 as MNHNY and CDR2 as SVGAGI (reference sequence). The CDR3 contains 17 residues. V was clipped by 4 bases and J by 3 bases; unmatched bases: 11. CDR3 in DNA: TGTGCCAGCAGTTTCGGACTAGCGGGTACTTTTATCTACGAGCAGTACTTC. This translates into CASSFGLAGTFIYEQYF.

The DNA of the CDR3 is TGTGCCAGCAGTGACCCCCTCCCGGACAGGGAGGGAGGGGTTAATGAAAAACTGTTTTTT. This codes for CASSDPLPDREGGVNEKLFF. The gene calls are TRBV6-4 and TRBJ1-4; 8 bases agree with TRBD1. Trimming took 2 bases from V and 4 from J; bases not matched to a gene: 18. The CDR3 runs 20 residues. CDR1 is MRHNA, CDR2 SNTAGT, per germline.

This sequence joins TRBV10-3 and TRBJ2-5; TRBD1 agrees at 7 bases. The CDR3 is 13 amino acids. The J segment lost 4 bases and the V segment lost 11 bases, leaving 10 bases of the junction unmatched. Germline values: CDR1 ENHRY, CDR2 SYGVKD. For the CDR3, the DNA is TGTGCCGCCCAACAGGGGCCCGGAGAGACCCAGTACTTC. Its protein product is CAAQQGPGETQYF.

This clonotype has just a few counts. The V and J genes are TRBV28 and TRBJ2-5, with 7 bases aligning to TRBD1. CDR1 and CDR2 from the germline V gene are MDHEN and SYDVKM. V trimming: 3 bases; J trimming: 3 bases; junction bases outside the gene matches: 7. The CDR3 has 15 amino acids. CDR3 in amino acids: CASSFNRGREETQYF. DNA of the CDR3: TGTGCCAGCAGTTTTAACAGGGGCAGGGAAGAGACCCAGTACTTC.

Concerning this clonotype: Sequence at one end of the junction differs from germline and may be a read error. The chain couples TRBV28 to TRBJ2-7; D perhaps matches TRBD1 (6 bases). The CDR3 covers 16 residues. Germline CDR1 and CDR2: MDHEN and SYDVKM. Written as DNA, the CDR3 is TGTGCCAGCAGTCCTCCGGGTGGACGACAGGTCTACCAGCAGTACTTC. As protein: CASSPPGGRQVYQQYF.

This clonotype has only a few counts. V and J are TRBV7-6 and TRBJ1-5; TRBD1 is a possible D gene (5 bases). In germline, CDR1 is SGHVS, CDR2 FNYEAQ. There are 15 residues in the CDR3. With 1 base removed from V and 2 bases from J, the gap between germline ends came to 9 bases. The CDR3 here is CASSLGMGGNQPQHF. As DNA, the CDR3 is TGTGCCAGCAGCTTAGGTATGGGGGGCAATCAGCCCCAGCATTTT.

In this sample, this clonotype turned up a few times. The chain links TRBV9 to TRBJ2-1, with D hard to call. V was cut by 0 bases and J by 1 base, with 5 bases left in between. The CDR3 extends over 14 amino acids. CDR1 is SGDLS and CDR2 is YYNGEE in the germline V gene. The CDR3 DNA reads as TGTGCCAGCAGCGTAGCCCCTTCCTACAATGAGCAGTTCTTC. Protein sequence: CASSVAPSYNEQFF.

The chain carries TRBV4-2 and TRBJ2-7, with D perhaps TRBD1 or TRBD2 (6 bases each). Near its end, the DNA agrees better with TRBJ2-4, so the J call may be wrong. Germline V gene lookup returns CDR1 LGHNA and CDR2 YNFKEQ. This CDR3 is 15 amino acids long. Here the CDR3 reads CASSQVPGAVNIQYF. The CDR3 region has the DNA TGTGCCAGCAGCCAAGTTCCGGGGGCTGTAAACATTCAGTACTTC.

The chain joins TRBV28 to TRBJ2-7; tentatively, D is TRBD1 or TRBD2 (6 bases each). Germline V CDR1 and CDR2: MDHEN, SYDVKM. The CDR3 covers 16 residues. V dropped 1 base and J dropped 0 bases, with 13 bases sitting between them. The CDR3 sequence is CASSLSLRDNSYEQYF. CDR3 bases: TGTGCCAGCAGTTTATCCCTGCGGGACAACTCCTACGAGCAGTACTTC.

The chain uses TRBV10-3 and TRBJ2-3; unclear D gene. This CDR3 comprises 15 residues. The germline V and J ends were trimmed by 8 bases and 0 bases, with 15 bases remaining between them. Germline V gene sequence: CDR1 ENHRY, CDR2 SYGVKD. The CDR3: CAISEFPGSTDTQYF. The CDR3 bases are TGTGCCATCTCAGAGTTCCCCGGTAGCACAGATACGCAGTATTTT.

J is TRBJ2-5 and V is TRBV24-1, with TRBD1 matching over 9 bases. This CDR3 is built from 16 residues. Germline lookup yields CDR1 KGHDR and CDR2 SFDVKD. Germline trimming cut 0 bases from V and 11 bases from J; bases unmatched to any gene: 12. The CDR3 spells CATSDLTGGLGNEQYF. CDR3 nucleotide sequence: TGTGCCACCAGTGATTTGACAGGGGGCTTGGGGAATGAGCAGTACTTC.

This chain uses TRBV7-9 with TRBJ2-1; 7 bases line up with TRBD1. Trimming removed 10 bases from V and 4 bases from J; junction bases left unmatched: 10. The CDR3 consists of 14 residues. Germline V lookup: CDR1 SEHNR, CDR2 FQNEAQ (reference sequence). The CDR3: CATPLPDRYNEQFF. CDR3 DNA sequence: TGTGCCACCCCTTTGCCGGACAGGTACAATGAGCAGTTCTTC.

The chain combines TRBV4-1 with TRBJ1-2; a weak D match, TRBD1 (6 bases). The CDR3 contains 16 residues. The germline gives CDR1 MGHRA, CDR2 YSYEKL. Trimming took off 4 bases at V and 3 bases at J, with 18 bases between the two ends. The CDR3 DNA reads TGCGCCAGCAGCCCGATAAGCGGACAGCCAGACTATGGCTACACCTTC. Translating it yields CASSPISGQPDYGYTF.

In its sample, this clonotype was seen a few times. V usage is TRBV4-1 and J usage is TRBJ1-6; unclear D gene. CDR3 size: 14 residues. Germline V gene data show CDR1 as MGHRA and CDR2 as YSYEKL. The V gene lost 0 bases and the J gene lost 12 bases, with 12 bases spanning the gap. The CDR3 coding sequence is TGCGCCAGCAGCCAAGATTTGGGGTACAGACCCCTCCACTTT. Protein product: CASSQDLGYRPLHF.

The chain couples TRBV5-1 to TRBJ2-1; D possibly uses TRBD1 or TRBD2 (6 bases each). The CDR3 is made up of 18 amino acids. V was trimmed by 3 bases and J by 4 bases, leaving 23 bases between them. Per the germline V gene, CDR1 is SGHRS and CDR2 is YFSETQ. The CDR3 sequence is CASSSTGAQGRTYNEQFF. The CDR3 nucleotides read TGCGCCAGCAGCTCAACGGGGGCACAAGGGAGAACGTACAATGAGCAGTTCTTC.